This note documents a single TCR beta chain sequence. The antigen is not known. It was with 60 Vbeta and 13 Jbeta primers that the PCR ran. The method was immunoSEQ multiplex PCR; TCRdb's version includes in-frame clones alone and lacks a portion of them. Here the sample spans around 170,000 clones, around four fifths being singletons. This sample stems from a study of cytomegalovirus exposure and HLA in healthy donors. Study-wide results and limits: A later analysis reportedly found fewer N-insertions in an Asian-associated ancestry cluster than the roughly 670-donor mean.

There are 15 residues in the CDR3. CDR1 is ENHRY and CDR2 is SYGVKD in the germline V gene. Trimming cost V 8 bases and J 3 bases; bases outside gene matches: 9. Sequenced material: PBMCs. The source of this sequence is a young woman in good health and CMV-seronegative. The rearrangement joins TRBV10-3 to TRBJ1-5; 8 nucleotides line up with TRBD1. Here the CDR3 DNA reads TGTGCCATCGCGCTCGGGACAGGAACCAATCAGCCCCAGCATTTT. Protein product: CAIALGTGTNQPQHF.